What follows are 32 T cell receptor beta chains derived from one specimen sequenced in a study of read filtering for tumor transcriptome and immune sequencing. Molecular barcoded adaptors covering alpha/delta and beta/gamma chains were used on around 370 ng RNA. TCRdb recomputed calls from the reads with MiXCR, one row per CDR3 protein. This table holds about 58,000 distinct CDR3 sequences, more than 9% found once. Sequenced: a population of CD138-negative cells sorted from bone marrow. The receptors come from a donor at least 40 years old with multiple myeloma.

This clonotype was counted ten times or more. This chain links TRBV6-5 with TRBJ2-7; D perhaps matches TRBD2 (5 bases). The CDR3 is 14 residues long. The V end was cut by 4 bases, the J end by 3 bases, with 13 bases between. Germline loops: CDR1 MNHEY, CDR2 SVGAGI. DNA of the CDR3: TGTGCCAGCAGTTCGGGAAGAACGTTCTACGAGCAGTACTTC. It codes for CASSSGRTFYEQYF.

In this sample, this clonotype turned up many times. Compared with germline, one end of the junction differs, possibly owing to a read error. The chain joins TRBV5-1 to TRBJ2-7; no clear D. Germline V lookup: CDR1 SGHRS, CDR2 YFSETQ. There are 14 residues in the CDR3. The CDR3 spells CASNLGTESYEQYF. The CDR3 coding sequence is TGCGCCAGCAACTTGGGAACAGAATCCTACGAGCAGTACTTC.

Notes on this clonotype: This is likely an artifact of a read error, given a far larger clone one base away. J is TRBJ1-6 and V is TRBV6-6; D is uncertain. The end of the DNA is better explained by TRBJ1-1, so the J call may be wrong. Germline V gene data show CDR1 as MNHNY and CDR2 as SVGAGI (reference sequence). The CDR3 consists of 12 residues. CDR3 amino acids: CASSYFRSEAFF. Written as DNA, the CDR3 is TGTGCCAGCAGTTACTTCAGGTCGGAAGCTTTCTTT.

This clonotype was observed at least ten times. The J gene is TRBJ2-7, the V gene TRBV28, with D possibly TRBD2 on 6 matching bases. This CDR3 contains 16 residues. Germline-derived CDR1 and CDR2 are MDHEN and SYDVKM. The V gene lost 3 bases and the J gene lost 5 bases, with 20 bases spanning the gap. The CDR3 bases are TGTGCCAGCAGTTTTCCTTCCGGCGGGGTTTTGCACGAGCAGTACTTC. It specifies CASSFPSGGVLHEQYF.

This clonotype has a handful of counts. The chain couples TRBV11-2 to TRBJ2-2; D gene unclear. The CDR3 loop spans 14 amino acids. Trimming removed 3 bases at V and 4 bases at J, with 9 bases between. Germline values: CDR1 SGHAT, CDR2 FQNNGV. CDR3 nucleotide sequence: TGTGCCAGCAGCTTGACGGACCGCACCGGGGAGCTGTTTTTT. It encodes CASSLTDRTGELFF.

This clonotype was detected many times. The chain combines TRBV7-2 with TRBJ2-7; D is possibly TRBD1 (5 bases). Trimming took off 6 bases at V and 2 bases at J, with 11 bases between the two ends. The CDR3 totals 13 residues. Germline-derived CDR1 and CDR2 are SGHTA and FQGNSA. The DNA of the CDR3 is TGTGCCAGCAGTTACAGACAGCCCTACGAGCAGTACTTC. It encodes CASSYRQPYEQYF.

This clonotype was seen many times. This rearrangement joins TRBV6-7 to TRBJ1-2, with a tentative D call TRBD1 (5 bases). TRBV6-7 is an ORF, and what it does is uncertain. Trimming shortened V by 11 bases and J by 7 bases, and 17 bases separated the two germline ends. CDR3 length: 12 amino acids. The CDR3 coding sequence is TGTGCCGGGCGGGGACTGCTTTTTGGCTACACCTTC. Amino acid sequence: CAGRGLLFGYTF.

This clonotype appeared many times. The chain carries TRBV7-3 and TRBJ1-1; 7 bases align to TRBD1. Trimming at V came to 5 bases and at J to 6 bases, leaving 21 bases not matched to a gene. CDR1 is SGHTA and CDR2 is FQGTGA in the germline V gene. There are 18 residues in the CDR3. In nucleotides, the CDR3 is TGTGCCAGCAGCCCAGTACCCAGGGGGTCCAGGACCGGGGCTGAAGCTTTCTTT. Translated, it gives CASSPVPRGSRTGAEAFF.

Regarding this clonotype: With a much larger clone just one base away, this may be a read error. V gene TRBV30 combines with J gene TRBJ2-5; 8 nucleotides line up with TRBD1. With V trimmed by 2 bases and J by 5 bases, 7 bases remained unmatched. The CDR3 extends over 14 amino acids. The germline CDR1 and CDR2 sequences are GTSNPN and SVGIG (reference sequence). The CDR3 spells CAWSPGQVPETQYF. The CDR3 DNA reads TGTGCCTGGAGTCCGGGACAGGTGCCGGAGACCCAGTACTTC.

Turning to this clonotype: Given a much more abundant clone one base away, this may be a read error. V gene TRBV5-1 combines with J gene TRBJ2-5, with TRBD2 as a possible D gene (6 bases). The CDR3 spans 14 residues. Germline CDR1 SGHRS, CDR2 YFSETQ. V lost 3 bases and J 5 bases, leaving 14 bases between the germline ends. Here the CDR3 reads CASSSAAGGETQYF. The CDR3 region has the DNA TGCGCCAGCAGCTCGGCAGCGGGCGGGGAGACCCAGTACTTC. The variable domain in full, completed from reference TRBV5-1 and TRBJ2-5, reads KAGVTQTPRYLIKTRGQQVTLSCSPISGHRSVSWYQQTPGQGLQFLFEYFSETQRNKGNFPGRFSGRQFSNSRSEMNVSTLELGDSALYLCASSSAAGGETQYFGPGTRLLVL.

This clonotype was recorded many times. The chain carries TRBV2 and TRBJ2-7; perhaps D is TRBD1 or TRBD2 (5 bases each). V dropped 1 base and J dropped 1 base, with 11 bases sitting between them. Germline loops: CDR1 SNHLY, CDR2 FYNNEI. There are 15 residues in the CDR3. The CDR3 nucleotides read TGTGCCAGCAGTGAAGGTGGGACCGCGTCCTACGAGCAGTACTTC. Translated: CASSEGGTASYEQYF.

Ten or more counts support this clonotype. The rearrangement joins TRBV10-1 to TRBJ2-2, with D possibly TRBD1 on 5 matching bases. Germline V gene lookup returns CDR1 WNHNN and CDR2 SYGVQD (reference sequence). Between the trimmed V and J ends, which lost 7 bases and 4 bases, there was a span of 13 bases. This CDR3 has 14 residues. CDR3 protein: CASKEGALTGELFF. The CDR3 DNA sequence: TGCGCCAGCAAAGAAGGGGCCCTCACCGGGGAGCTGTTTTTT.

This clonotype was picked up many times. The V gene is TRBV19, the J gene TRBJ2-3; TRBD2 matches at 7 bases. The germline V gene has CDR1 LNHDA and CDR2 SQIVND (reference sequence). The CDR3 runs 16 residues. With V trimmed by 5 bases and J by 3 bases, 11 bases remained unmatched. CDR3 coding DNA: TGTGCCAGTAGTCCCCCCCCAGCGGGGAGGACAGATACGCAGTATTTT. Its translation: CASSPPPAGRTDTQYF.

Ten or more counts support this clonotype. The chain employs TRBV7-2 and TRBJ2-3; D is undetermined. V was cut by 8 bases and J by 5 bases, with 14 bases left in between. This CDR3 region has 13 residues. Germline V gene sequence: CDR1 SGHTA, CDR2 FQGNSA. DNA of the CDR3: TGTGCCAGCCAAAGAAGGCCGCGAGATACGCAGTATTTT. Its protein is CASQRRPRDTQYF.

This clonotype was found many times. V is TRBV6-5 and J is TRBJ1-5; 8 bases agree with TRBD1. Germline V CDR1 and CDR2: MNHEY, SVGAGI. The CDR3 is made up of 15 amino acids. With 0 bases clipped from V and 4 bases from J, the junction kept 2 bases outside the gene matches. CDR3 sequence: CASSYSNRGNQPQHF. For the CDR3, the DNA is TGTGCCAGCAGTTACTCCAACAGGGGGAATCAGCCCCAGCATTTT.

About this clonotype itself: Relative to the germline gene, one junction end is altered; a read error may explain this. The chain has TRBV12-3 or TRBV12-4 and TRBJ1-1; D is undetermined. The CDR3 covers 14 residues. CDR3 residues: CASSLGEGATEAFF. DNA for the CDR3: TGTGCCAGCAGCTTAGGTGAGGGAGCCACTGAAGCTTTCTTT.

This clonotype was found many times. J is TRBJ2-3 and V is TRBV5-1; 8 bases are a match to TRBD1. From germline, CDR1 is SGHRS and CDR2 YFSETQ. The CDR3 covers 15 residues. After removal of 4 bases from V and 2 bases from J, the junction contained 6 bases not matched to a gene. The CDR3 DNA follows: TGCGCCAGCAGCCCGGGGACAGGATTCACAGATACGCAGTATTTT. This sequence encodes CASSPGTGFTDTQYF.

At least ten counts were recorded for this clonotype. The chain carries TRBV20-1 and TRBJ2-1, with 11 bases matching TRBD2. The junction had 15 bases not matched to a gene; V was cut back by 2 bases and J by 9 bases. Germline V CDR1 and CDR2: DFQATT, SNEGSKA (reference sequence). The CDR3 length is 17 residues. Written as DNA, the CDR3 is TGCAGTGCTAGAAAGATAGCGGGGGGGTTGGGGACAGCTGAGCAGTTCTTC. This codes for CSARKIAGGLGTAEQFF.

This clonotype showed up many times. The rearrangement uses TRBV5-1 and TRBJ1-5; D remains unclear. V gave up 4 bases and J gave up 3 bases, with 8 bases separating them. CDR1 SGHRS and CDR2 YFSETQ come from the germline V gene. The CDR3 is made up of 13 amino acids. This CDR3 is CASSQSYNQPQHF. Written as DNA, the CDR3 is TGCGCCAGCAGCCAAAGTTACAATCAGCCCCAGCATTTT.

This clonotype was recorded many times. The chain carries TRBV24-1 and TRBJ2-3; D not certain. The germline V and J ends were trimmed by 7 bases and 0 bases, with 7 bases remaining between them. The CDR3 has 13 amino acids. Per germline, CDR1 KGHDR and CDR2 SFDVKD. For the CDR3, the DNA is TGTGCCACCAGAATGGACAGCACAGATACGCAGTATTTT. This translates into CATRMDSTDTQYF.

Details on this clonotype: An end of the junction differs from the germline gene, which may be a read error. V gene TRBV6-2 or TRBV6-3 combines with J gene TRBJ1-6, with D maybe TRBD1 (5 bases). The CDR3 is 16 residues long. Germline loops: CDR1 MNHEY, CDR2 SVGEGT. The DNA of the CDR3 is TGTCCCAGCAGTCGACAGAGTACCTCCTATAATCCACCCCTCCACTTT. It yields the protein CPSSRQSTSYNPPLHF.

This clonotype came up many times. The CDR3 here is CASSDRGNTGELFF. CDR3 nucleotide sequence: TGCGCCAGCAGTGACAGGGGGAACACCGGGGAGCTGTTTTTT. The chain uses TRBV4-1 and TRBJ2-2, with 8 bases that match TRBD1. Germline V gives CDR1 MGHRA, CDR2 YSYEKL. The CDR3 consists of 14 residues. V shed 6 bases, J shed 1 base, and the junction held 1 base outside the gene matches.

V is TRBV12-3 or TRBV12-4 and J is TRBJ1-5; the D gene is possibly TRBD1 (5 bases). V was pared by 4 bases and J by 7 bases, with 14 bases between. The CDR3 runs to 14 residues. CDR3: CASSSRALGQPQHF. CDR3 in DNA: TGTGCCAGCAGTTCCAGGGCTCTGGGGCAGCCCCAGCATTTT.

This clonotype was seen repeatedly, ten times or more. The gene calls are TRBV7-2 and TRBJ2-7, with 8 bases matching TRBD1. This CDR3 region has 15 residues. V shed 1 base and J 3 bases; nucleotides not matched to a gene: 5. The V gene's germline CDR1 is SGHTA and CDR2 FQGNSA. CDR3 bases: TGTGCCAGCAGCTTAGAACAGGGGGGCCGCTACGAGCAGTACTTC. Translating it yields CASSLEQGGRYEQYF.

This clonotype has at least ten counts. The V call is TRBV5-1, the J call TRBJ1-1, with D possibly TRBD1 on 6 matching bases. Trimming cost V 1 base and J 3 bases, with 16 bases left between them. The germline CDR1 and CDR2 sequences are SGHRS and YFSETQ. The CDR3 is made up of 16 amino acids. This CDR3 reads CASSLYPDSADTEAFF. CDR3 bases: TGCGCCAGCAGCTTGTACCCGGACAGTGCAGACACTGAAGCTTTCTTT.

This clonotype was found a few times. V gene TRBV30 combines with J gene TRBJ2-1; D is unclear. CDR1 is GTSNPN, CDR2 SVGIG, per germline (reference sequence). The V end lost 0 bases, the J end lost 6 bases, and 9 bases lay between the germline ends. The CDR3 consists of 13 residues. CDR3: CAWSVLPANEQFF. CDR3 sequence (DNA): TGTGCCTGGAGTGTCCTCCCGGCCAATGAGCAGTTCTTC.

Comments on this clonotype: A much larger clone sits a single nucleotide away, making a read error possible. V is TRBV30 and J is TRBJ2-3; D may be TRBD1 (5 bases). Per the germline V gene, CDR1 is GTSNPN and CDR2 is SVGIG (reference sequence). The CDR3 runs 13 residues. CDR3 protein: CAWSRQSTDTPYF. CDR3 DNA sequence: TGTGCCTGGAGCCGACAGAGCACAGATACGCCGTATTTT.

This clonotype was picked up many times. The chain joins TRBV6-1 to TRBJ2-2; D is ambiguous. Germline loops: CDR1 MNHNS, CDR2 SASEGT. The CDR3 is made up of 15 amino acids. Trimming removed 7 bases from V and 4 bases from J, with 16 bases in between. CDR3 region: CASTLNRRTTGELFF. CDR3 sequence (DNA): TGTGCCAGCACCCTGAATCGCCGAACCACCGGGGAGCTGTTTTTT.

This clonotype was found many times. The CDR3 spells CSAENHRDSFRNEQFF. CDR3 nucleotides: TGCAGTGCTGAAAATCACCGGGACAGCTTCAGGAATGAGCAGTTCTTC. This chain joins TRBV20-1 and TRBJ2-1; 7 positions agree with TRBD1. The V gene's germline CDR1 is DFQATT and CDR2 SNEGSKA (reference sequence). Trimming removed 5 bases from V and 7 bases from J; junction bases left unmatched: 17. The CDR3 runs 16 residues.

Ten or more counts support this clonotype. The gene calls are TRBV11-2 and TRBJ2-1; D is uncertain. Trimming removed 4 bases at V and 4 bases at J, with 20 bases between. CDR3 length: 17 amino acids. Germline V lookup: CDR1 SGHAT, CDR2 FQNNGV. As DNA, the CDR3 is TGTGCCAGCAGCTGGTTCTCCGGGTCGTCCATGTACAATGAGCAGTTCTTC. It is translated as CASSWFSGSSMYNEQFF.

This clonotype was seen repeatedly, ten times or more. The chain joins TRBV7-9 to TRBJ1-5; D is perhaps TRBD1 (5 bases). CDR3 size: 14 residues. The germline CDR1 and CDR2 sequences are SEHNR and FQNEAQ (reference sequence). Trimming took 4 bases from V and 3 from J, leaving 10 bases between them. The CDR3 loop reads CASSSGLINQPQHF. As DNA, the CDR3 is TGTGCCAGCAGCTCGGGACTTATCAATCAGCCCCAGCATTTT.

This clonotype was seen many times. The chain links TRBV6-2 or TRBV6-3 to TRBJ2-3; TRBD2 is a possible D gene (5 bases). Germline lookup yields CDR1 MNHEY and CDR2 SVGEGT. The V end was cut by 4 bases, the J end by 3 bases, with 8 bases between. The CDR3 runs 13 residues. The DNA of the CDR3 is TGTGCCAGCAGTTCCGGGGAGACAGATACGCAGTATTTT. As protein: CASSSGETDTQYF.